This T cell receptor beta chain derives from a study of blood T cell repertoires in COVID-19. The repertoire was sequenced with immunoSEQ multiplex PCR; TCRdb's copy has only in-frame clones and lacks some. The data show hundreds of thousands of clones, 75% to 90% seen once. Germline CDR1 reads MDHEN; CDR2 reads SYDVKM. Unmatched junction bases numbered 5, after V lost 4 bases and J lost 2 bases. The CDR3 extends over 15 amino acids. The rearrangement links TRBV28 to TRBJ2-7; TRBD2 aligns across 10 bases. Sequenced sample: PBMCs or T cells enriched from blood (not recorded which). The origin of this receptor is a woman aged 18-35 years who had recovered from COVID-19. CDR3 sequence reads: CASSSISGGTYEQYF. CDR3 nucleotide sequence: TGTGCCAGCAGTTCCATTAGCGGGGGGACCTACGAGCAGTACTTC.